The clone carrying this TCR beta chain was seen only a few times. Its antigen remains unknown. The germline CDR1 and CDR2 sequences are MGHRA and YSYEKL. The CDR3 covers 18 residues. Trimming at V came to 4 bases and at J to 7 bases, leaving 14 bases not matched to a gene. MiXCR, run by TCRdb on the RT-PCR reads, gives a single entry per CDR3 protein. The sample includes approximately 700,000 distinct CDR3 sequences, 15% to 19% seen only once; the top ten take approximately 10%. This specimen belongs to a study of response to subunit inactivated influenza vaccine. Findings and caveats of the study: The authors offered the suggestion that each seasonal influenza vaccination recruits few new T cells.

The specimen was PBMCs from blood, collected about 12 days after vaccination. This receptor was identified in a man in his forties or fifties who received an inactivated influenza vaccine. The chain employs TRBV4-1 and TRBJ2-1; 12 nucleotides match TRBD2. In DNA form, the CDR3 reads TGCGCCAGCAGCCCACACCGGGTCTGGACTAGCGGGGCTAATGAGCAGTTCTTC. Residues: CASSPHRVWTSGANEQFF.